One and the same sample provided the 20 T cell receptor beta chains below, sequenced in a study of cytomegalovirus exposure and HLA in healthy donors. Researchers ran the PCR with 60 Vbeta and 13 Jbeta primers. The table came from immunoSEQ multiplex PCR; TCRdb's copy has only in-frame clones and leaves some out. Of 210,000 or so clones listed, almost 85% were seen once; the top ten hold approximately 0.62%. The sequenced material came from PBMCs. The receptors were gathered from a woman aged 40 to 50 in good health and CMV-seronegative.

The chain is built from TRBV28 and TRBJ2-2; 8 nucleotides agree with TRBD1. The CDR3 consists of 16 residues. J lost 6 bases, V lost 4 bases, and 10 bases had no gene match. CDR1 MDHEN and CDR2 SYDVKM come from the germline V gene. In nucleotides, the CDR3 is TGTGCCAGCAGTTCGCGCCGACAGGGGTTGCCCGGGGAGCTGTTTTTT. Amino acid sequence: CASSSRRQGLPGELFF. The full variable domain, in which reference TRBV28 and TRBJ2-2 provide the parts outside the CDR3, is DVKVTQSSRYLVKRTGEKVFLECVQDMDHENMFWYRQDPGLGLRLIYFSYDVKMKEKGDIPEGYSVSREKKERFSLILESASTNQTSMYLCASSSRRQGLPGELFFGEGSRLTVL.

The chain employs TRBV27 and TRBJ2-3; D is unresolved. In germline, CDR1 is MNHEY, CDR2 SMNVEV (reference sequence). This CDR3 has 11 residues. V dropped 4 bases and J dropped 6 bases, with 5 bases sitting between them. CDR3 protein: CASSSGDTQYF. DNA of the CDR3: TGTGCCAGCAGTTCGGGTGATACGCAGTATTTT.

V gene TRBV11-1 combines with J gene TRBJ2-5; 8 nucleotides line up with TRBD1. Germline assignment: CDR1 SGHAT and CDR2 FQDESV (reference sequence). The trim removed 6 bases at V and 3 bases at J, leaving 6 bases unmatched. The CDR3 runs 14 residues. The CDR3 loop reads CASSYGQGEETQYF. As DNA, the CDR3 is TGTGCCAGCAGTTACGGACAGGGCGAAGAGACCCAGTACTTC.

The chain is built from TRBV13 and TRBJ2-1, with 8 bases fitting TRBD2. This CDR3 spans 15 amino acids. V gave up 3 bases and J gave up 6 bases; unmatched junction bases: 7. Germline CDR1 reads PRHDT; CDR2 reads FYEKMQ (reference sequence). The CDR3 DNA follows: TGTGCCAGCAGCTTTGTGCGGGGGGCGGTCAATGAGCAGTTCTTC. Translation gives CASSFVRGAVNEQFF.

This clone has only one observation. The chain carries TRBV9 and TRBJ1-1; D not certain. V was cut by 2 bases and J by 1 base, with 9 bases left in between. Germline V gene lookup returns CDR1 SGDLS and CDR2 YYNGEE. The CDR3 has 14 amino acids. CDR3 nucleotide sequence: TGTGCCAGCAGCGTCACCTCGGGGAACACTGAAGCTTTCTTT. It codes for CASSVTSGNTEAFF.

The chain recombines TRBV4-1 with TRBJ1-6; D not certain. This CDR3 contains 14 residues. Germline assignment: CDR1 MGHRA and CDR2 YSYEKL. The V end was cut by 0 bases, the J end by 6 bases, with 6 bases between. The CDR3 DNA sequence: TGCGCCAGCAGCCAAGACGGACTTAATTCACCCCTCCACTTT. Its translation: CASSQDGLNSPLHF.

V is TRBV9 and J is TRBJ2-7; TRBD2 matches at 14 bases. The germline V gene has CDR1 SGDLS and CDR2 YYNGEE. This CDR3 region has 19 residues. J lost 5 bases, V lost 3 bases, and 16 bases had no gene match. CDR3 DNA: TGTGCCAGCAGCGCACAAGGGACTAGCGGGGGTGCGCCGGGACACGAGCAGTACTTC. It codes for CASSAQGTSGGAPGHEQYF.

The chain couples TRBV19 to TRBJ1-2; 8 nucleotides align to TRBD1. The junction had 16 bases not matched to a gene; V was cut back by 6 bases and J by 7 bases. The CDR3 spans 16 residues. The germline CDR1 and CDR2 sequences are LNHDA and SQIVND (reference sequence). The CDR3 region has the DNA TGTGCCAGTAGCAATTACCCGGGCAGGGGGCCCGTTGGCTACACCTTC. This translates into CASSNYPGRGPVGYTF.

The CDR3 bases are TGCAGCGTTTTTCCATTCCGGGGGGGGCCCCGAGAGACCCAGTACTTC. It translates to CSVFPFRGGPRETQYF. V usage is TRBV29-1 and J usage is TRBJ2-5; 8 nucleotides line up with TRBD2. Germline values: CDR1 SQVTM, CDR2 ANQGSEA. V lost 5 bases and J lost 4; bases outside the gene matches: 15. The CDR3 loop spans 16 amino acids.

This clone was detected only a few times. This chain connects TRBV2 to TRBJ2-2; 7 bases are a match to TRBD1. V lost 7 bases to trimming and J lost 4 bases; unmatched junction nucleotides: 6. The CDR3 is 14 amino acids. The V gene's germline CDR1 is SNHLY and CDR2 FYNNEI. The CDR3 bases are TGTGCCAGCACCGAGACAGGGCTCACCGGGGAGCTGTTTTTT. Translating gives CASTETGLTGELFF. Using reference TRBV2 and TRBJ2-2 for the parts outside the CDR3, the full variable domain is EPEVTQTPSHQVTQMGQEVILRCVPISNHLYFYWYRQILGQKVEFLVSFYNNEISEKSEIFDDQFSVERPDGSNFTLKIRSTKLEDSAMYFCASTETGLTGELFFGEGSRLTVL.

This chain uses TRBV11-2 with TRBJ2-5; D gene unclear. Germline V CDR1 and CDR2: SGHAT, FQNNGV. The V gene lost 0 bases and the J gene lost 1 base, with 6 bases spanning the gap. CDR3 size: 14 residues. In nucleotides, the CDR3 is TGTGCCAGCAGCTTAGATGGCCTCCAAGAGACCCAGTACTTC. Encoded protein: CASSLDGLQETQYF.

The rearrangement joins TRBV25-1 to TRBJ2-5; weak D call: TRBD1 (5 bases). Germline V gene sequence: CDR1 MGHDK, CDR2 SYGVNS. Between the trimmed V and J ends, which lost 2 bases and 3 bases, there was a span of 13 bases. The CDR3 is 15 amino acids. The CDR3 reads CASSEVGRAKETQYF. The CDR3 DNA follows: TGTGCCAGCAGTGAAGTCGGCAGGGCGAAAGAGACCCAGTACTTC. The full variable domain, with the rest looked up from reference TRBV25-1 and TRBJ2-5, is EADIYQTPRYLVIGTGKKITLECSQTMGHDKMYWYQQDPGMELHLIHYSYGVNSTEKGDLSSESTVSRIRTEHFPLTLESARPSHTSQYLCASSEVGRAKETQYFGPGTRLLVL.

The chain joins TRBV4-3 to TRBJ1-5; no firm D call. V was cut by 0 bases and J by 2 bases, with 11 bases left in between. The CDR3 length is 16 residues. Germline V gene lookup returns CDR1 LGHNA and CDR2 YSLEER. The CDR3 is CASSQERMPGNQPQHF. Here the CDR3 DNA reads TGCGCCAGCAGCCAAGAACGAATGCCAGGCAATCAGCCCCAGCATTTT.

The V call is TRBV7-6, the J call TRBJ2-3; D gene uncertain. This CDR3 is 17 amino acids long. Trimming removed 1 base from V and 0 bases from J, with 14 bases in between. Germline V gene lookup returns CDR1 SGHVS and CDR2 FNYEAQ. In DNA, the CDR3 is TGTGCCAGCAGCTTAGGACAAGGCAGTCGTAGCACAGATACGCAGTATTTT. This encodes CASSLGQGSRSTDTQYF. The full variable domain, with the rest looked up from reference TRBV7-6 and TRBJ2-3, is GAGVSQSPRYKVTKRGQDVALRCDPISGHVSLYWYRQALGQGPEFLTYFNYEAQQDKSGLPNDRFSAERPEGSISTLTIQRTEQRDSAMYRCASSLGQGSRSTDTQYFGPGTRLTVL.

The genes are TRBV11-2 and TRBJ1-1, with D perhaps matching TRBD1 (6 bases). The germline gives CDR1 SGHAT, CDR2 FQNNGV. The CDR3 is made up of 16 amino acids. Trimming stripped 1 base from V and 1 base from J, with 13 bases between. The CDR3 sequence: CASSLGATGSNTEAFF. The CDR3 nucleotides read TGTGCCAGCAGCTTAGGGGCTACAGGGTCGAACACTGAAGCTTTCTTT.

This clone has just one count. This chain links TRBV14 with TRBJ2-7, with D uncertain. V gave up 2 bases and J gave up 4 bases, with 9 bases separating them. Germline loops: CDR1 SGHDN, CDR2 FVKESK. This CDR3 contains 13 residues. In nucleotides, the CDR3 is TGTGCCAGCAGCCAAACCAGTTTTTACGAGCAGTACTTC. Its translation: CASSQTSFYEQYF.

The sample holds many counts of this clone. The rearrangement links TRBV6-5 to TRBJ1-2; 7 bases line up with TRBD1. The length of the CDR3 is 14 residues. The trim removed 10 bases at V and 8 bases at J, leaving 16 bases unmatched. Per the germline V gene, CDR1 is MNHEY and CDR2 is SVGAGI. The CDR3 protein is CATARQGGIAGYTF. The DNA for the CDR3 is TGTGCCACTGCCAGACAGGGAGGCATAGCAGGCTACACCTTC.

The chain uses TRBV5-3 and TRBJ1-2, with a possible D match to TRBD1 (6 bases). TRBV5-3 is known as an ORF, though its function is uncertain. V was trimmed by 4 bases and J by 3 bases, leaving 16 bases between them. The CDR3 loop spans 15 amino acids. For the CDR3, the DNA is TGTGCCAGAAGCAAATGGACAGTCCAGGACTATGGCTACACCTTC. This sequence encodes CARSKWTVQDYGYTF.

This chain's CDR3 is CASSQTDRDTGELFF. In nucleotides, the CDR3 is TGCGCCAGCAGCCAAACCGACAGGGACACCGGGGAGCTGTTTTTT. V usage is TRBV4-1 and J usage is TRBJ2-2; 7 nucleotides agree with TRBD1. CDR3 length equals 15 residues. The trim removed 2 bases at V and 3 bases at J, leaving 3 bases unmatched. CDR1 and CDR2 from the germline V gene are MGHRA and YSYEKL.

The V call is TRBV13, the J call TRBJ2-7; 8 positions agree with TRBD2. The ends lost 5 bases at V and 2 bases at J; junction bases unmatched: 14. The CDR3 is 17 residues long. Germline lookup yields CDR1 PRHDT and CDR2 FYEKMQ (reference sequence). The CDR3 loop is CASSGPGLGSFPYEQYF. In nucleotides, the CDR3 is TGTGCCAGCAGCGGTCCGGGACTAGGAAGTTTCCCCTACGAGCAGTACTTC.